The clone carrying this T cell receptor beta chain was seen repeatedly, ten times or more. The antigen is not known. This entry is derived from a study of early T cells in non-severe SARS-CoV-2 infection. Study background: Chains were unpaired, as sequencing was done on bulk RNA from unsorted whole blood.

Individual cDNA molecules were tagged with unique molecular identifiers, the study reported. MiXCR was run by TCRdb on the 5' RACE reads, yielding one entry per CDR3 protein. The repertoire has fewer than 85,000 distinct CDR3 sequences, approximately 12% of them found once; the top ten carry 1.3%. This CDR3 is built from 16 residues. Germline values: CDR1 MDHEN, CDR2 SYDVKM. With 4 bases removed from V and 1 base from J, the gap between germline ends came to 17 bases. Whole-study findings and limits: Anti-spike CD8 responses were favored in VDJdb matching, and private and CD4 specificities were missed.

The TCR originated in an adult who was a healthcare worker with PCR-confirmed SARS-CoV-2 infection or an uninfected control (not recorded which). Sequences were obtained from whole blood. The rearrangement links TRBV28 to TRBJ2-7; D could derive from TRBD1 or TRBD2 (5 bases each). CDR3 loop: CASSSPHRDGSYEQYF. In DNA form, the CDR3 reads TGTGCCAGCAGTTCCCCCCACCGGGACGGATCCTACGAGCAGTACTTC. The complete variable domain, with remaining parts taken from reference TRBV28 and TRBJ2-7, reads DVKVTQSSRYLVKRTGEKVFLECVQDMDHENMFWYRQDPGLGLRLIYFSYDVKMKEKGDIPEGYSVSREKKERFSLILESASTNQTSMYLCASSSPHRDGSYEQYFGPGTRLTVT.